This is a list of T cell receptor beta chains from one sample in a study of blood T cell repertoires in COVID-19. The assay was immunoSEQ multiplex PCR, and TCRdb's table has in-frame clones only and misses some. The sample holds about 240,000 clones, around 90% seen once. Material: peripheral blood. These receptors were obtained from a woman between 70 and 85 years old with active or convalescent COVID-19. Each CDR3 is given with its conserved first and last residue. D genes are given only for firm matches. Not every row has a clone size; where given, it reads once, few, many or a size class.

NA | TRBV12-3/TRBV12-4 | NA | CASSSAVRGGYTF
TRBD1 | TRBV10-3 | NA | CAISRDRGNQPQHF
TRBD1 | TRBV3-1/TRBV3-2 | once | CASSHPLEGQLF
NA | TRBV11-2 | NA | CASSLGANTEAFF
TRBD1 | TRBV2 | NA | CASSGWTGGADTQYF
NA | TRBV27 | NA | CASKWAPFGTDTQYF
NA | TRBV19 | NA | CASREGPTDLYF
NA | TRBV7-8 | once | CASSPLVSSATEAFF
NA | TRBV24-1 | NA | CATSEENEQFF
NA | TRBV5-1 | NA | CASSFLDTQYF
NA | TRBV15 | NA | CATSTYQGPYGYTF
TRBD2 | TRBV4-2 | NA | CASSQDRVEAGGLGANVLTF
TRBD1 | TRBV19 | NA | CASSPGTARTGELFF